Below, 2 T cell receptor beta chains from the same sample are listed, as sequenced in a study of OX40 agonist ivuxolimab in advanced cancers. The assay was immunoSEQ multiplex PCR, and TCRdb's table has in-frame clones only and misses some. Here the sample spans 40,000 or so clones, about 72% being singletons. Sequenced here: CD4+ or CD8+ T cells sorted from blood, sampled in a trial of the OX40 agonist ivuxolimab. Receptor source: an adult with an advanced solid tumor such as melanoma, head and neck, liver or kidney cancer.

The J gene is TRBJ1-5, the V gene TRBV28; D unclear. V was cut by 3 bases and J by 3 bases, with 6 bases left in between. Per germline, CDR1 MDHEN and CDR2 SYDVKM. The CDR3 runs to 13 residues. CDR3 sequence: CASSLQDNQPQHF. CDR3 DNA: TGTGCCAGCAGTTTGCAGGACAATCAGCCCCAGCATTTT.

This sequence joins TRBV27 and TRBJ2-2; tentatively, D is TRBD1 (6 bases). Germline V gene lookup returns CDR1 MNHEY and CDR2 SMNVEV (reference sequence). The CDR3 contains 16 residues. The ends were cut back, 0 bases at V and 1 base at J, with 9 bases in the middle. The CDR3 sequence is CASSLSDRRNTGELFF. The CDR3 DNA follows: TGTGCCAGCAGTTTATCAGACAGGAGGAACACCGGGGAGCTGTTTTTT.